The next 29 T cell receptor beta chains were all read from a single sample in a study of regulatory T cells in long-lasting Graves disease. The time point is: newly diagnosed GD, antithyroid drugs for less than 3 months. From RNA extracted from PBMCs, the TCR library was made. Building of the TCR beta libraries involved iRepertoire HTBI primers and Arm-PCR of CDR3 regions. TCRdb reprocessed the multiplex PCR reads with MiXCR, giving one entry per CDR3 protein. The data show about 220,000 distinct CDR3 sequences, with around 16% seen just once and approximately 20% held by the top ten. The sequenced sample was peripheral blood mononuclear cells (PBMCs), obtained at new diagnosis, from a patient treated with antithyroid drugs. The receptors originated from a female donor with Graves disease.

This clonotype has only a few counts. CDR3 in DNA: TGCAGCGTTGCCAGGAATGAGCAGTTCTTC. This gives the protein CSVARNEQFF. The chain is built from TRBV29-1 and TRBJ2-1; D gene unclear. This CDR3 has 10 residues. With 4 bases removed from V and 7 bases from J, the gap between germline ends came to 5 bases. In germline, CDR1 is SQVTM, CDR2 ANQGSEA.

This clonotype has more than one count but fewer than ten. The J gene is TRBJ2-1, the V gene TRBV14; 12 positions agree with TRBD2. Per the germline V gene, CDR1 is SGHDN and CDR2 is FVKESK. V was pared by 4 bases and J by 2 bases, with 6 bases of the junction left unmatched. CDR3 length equals 17 residues. Written as DNA, the CDR3 is TGTGCCAGCAGCCTTGGGACTAGCGGGTCAACCTACAATGAGCAGTTCTTC. It translates to CASSLGTSGSTYNEQFF.

This clonotype came up many times. The V gene is TRBV2, the J gene TRBJ2-7, with a possible D match to TRBD2 (5 bases). The CDR3 length is 14 residues. The germline V gene encodes CDR1 SNHLY and CDR2 FYNNEI. Trimming took off 6 bases at V and 4 bases at J, with 16 bases between the two ends. Here the CDR3 DNA reads TGTGCCAGCAGCCGGGCTAGCACCGGGTACGAGCAGTACTTC. Translation gives CASSRASTGYEQYF.

The chain recombines TRBV3-2 with TRBJ2-1. TRBV3-2 is annotated as a pseudogene. The CDR3 length is 15 residues. CDR3 in amino acids: CASSQVGRINNEQFF. Written as DNA, the CDR3 is TGTGCCAGCAGCCAGGTGGGAAGGATCAACAATGAGCAGTTCTTC.

This clonotype was seen ten or more times. The rearrangement links TRBV19 to TRBJ2-2; TRBD2 agrees at 8 bases. Germline lookup yields CDR1 LNHDA and CDR2 SQIVND (reference sequence). Trimming at V came to 3 bases and at J to 4 bases, leaving 4 bases not matched to a gene. This CDR3 is built from 15 residues. CDR3 in DNA: TGTGCCAGTAGTATGGGACTAGAACCCACCGGGGAGCTGTTTTTT. Translating gives CASSMGLEPTGELFF.

This sequence joins TRBV7-9 and TRBJ2-5; 10 bases are shared with TRBD2. Per the germline V gene, CDR1 is SEHNR and CDR2 is FQNEAQ (reference sequence). The CDR3 extends over 16 amino acids. V shed 3 bases, J shed 6 bases, and the junction held 10 bases outside the gene matches. The DNA for the CDR3 is TGTGCCAGCAGCTTGGTAGCGGGAGGATTCTGCAAGACCCAGTACTTC. Its translation: CASSLVAGGFCKTQYF.

This clonotype was observed many times. The chain carries TRBV11-2 and TRBJ2-7, with 12 bases fitting TRBD2. From germline, CDR1 is SGHAT and CDR2 FQNNGV. CDR3 length: 20 residues. V lost 5 bases, J lost 9 bases, and 26 bases stayed unmatched. The CDR3 coding sequence is TGTGCCAGCAGCCAAGGGTGGACAGGAGGACTAGCGGGGAAACCAGGGCTGCAGTACTTC. Protein sequence: CASSQGWTGGLAGKPGLQYF. Full variable domain (remainder filled in from reference TRBV11-2 and TRBJ2-7): EAGVAQSPRYKIIEKRQSVAFWCNPISGHATLYWYQQILGQGPKLLIQFQNNGVVDDSQLPKDRFSAERLKGVDSTLKIQPAKLEDSAVYLCASSQGWTGGLAGKPGLQYFGPGTRLTVT.

This clonotype is a singleton in its sample. This rearrangement joins TRBV12-3 or TRBV12-4 to TRBJ2-7; the D gene is possibly TRBD1 (6 bases). V was trimmed by 3 bases and J by 2 bases, leaving 26 bases between them. The CDR3 has 19 residues. Here the CDR3 reads CASSFKGEGPLEIAYEQYV. The CDR3 DNA sequence: TGTGCCAGCAGTTTTAAGGGGGAAGGTCCCCTCGAAATCGCCTACGAGCAGTACGTC.

This clonotype was recorded at least ten times. This chain connects TRBV2 to TRBJ1-2, with 8 bases that match TRBD1. Unmatched junction bases numbered 4, after V lost 3 bases and J lost 4 bases. Germline CDR1 and CDR2: SNHLY and FYNNEI. CDR3 size: 14 residues. CDR3 in DNA: TGTGCCAGCAGTGACGCGGGACAGGCCTATGGCTACACCTTC. This translates into CASSDAGQAYGYTF.

This clonotype was seen ten or more times. The V and J genes are TRBV2 and TRBJ2-6; D uncertain. V was trimmed by 4 bases and J by 1 base, leaving 8 bases between them. The CDR3 extends over 15 amino acids. Germline-derived CDR1 and CDR2 are SNHLY and FYNNEI. CDR3 sequence reads: CASSVMVSGANVLTF. CDR3 DNA sequence: TGTGCCAGCAGTGTGATGGTTTCTGGGGCCAACGTCCTGACTTTC.

Regarding this clonotype: The junction and the germline gene differ at one end; a read error may be behind it. This chain connects TRBV24-1 to TRBJ1-2, with TRBD1 as a possible D gene (6 bases). Germline V CDR1 and CDR2: KGHDR, SFDVKD. The CDR3 contains 14 residues. CDR3 in DNA: TGTGCCACCAGTGATCAAACAGGGAACTATAGCTACACCTTC. It codes for CATSDQTGNYSYTF.

In this sample, this clonotype turned up a few times. V gene TRBV12-3 or TRBV12-4 combines with J gene TRBJ2-7; 7 bases align to TRBD1. This CDR3 region has 18 residues. V gave up 7 bases and J gave up 7 bases; unmatched junction bases: 25. Written as DNA, the CDR3 is TGTGCCAGCACATCCCCGCCCAAGCTCCGGGACAGAGGGCGGGAGCAGTACTTC. Translating it yields CASTSPPKLRDRGREQYF.

Ten or more counts support this clonotype. V gene TRBV20-1 combines with J gene TRBJ2-3, with D maybe TRBD2 (6 bases). V was pared by 7 bases and J by 3 bases, with 17 bases between. This CDR3 contains 14 residues. Germline CDR1 is DFQATT and CDR2 is SNEGSKA (reference sequence). CDR3 residues: CSVPSPEGTDTQYF. The CDR3 DNA reads TGCAGTGTCCCCTCCCCGGAGGGAACAGATACGCAGTATTTT.

This clonotype was recorded at least ten times. The chain couples TRBV6-1 to TRBJ2-5; 11 nucleotides agree with TRBD2. CDR3 length: 15 residues. V dropped 7 bases and J dropped 2; count of bases not matched to a gene: 6. Per germline, CDR1 MNHNS and CDR2 SASEGT. CDR3 nucleotides: TGTGCCAGCACCAAGGGGACTAGCGGACAAGAGACCCAGTACTTC. This sequence encodes CASTKGTSGQETQYF.

In its sample, this clonotype was seen many times. The chain carries TRBV6-5 and TRBJ2-3; D is unresolved. CDR1 is MNHEY, CDR2 SVGAGI, per germline. Trimming shortened V by 3 bases and J by 3 bases, and 7 bases separated the two germline ends. The CDR3 loop spans 13 amino acids. The CDR3 nucleotides read TGTGCCAGCAGTTATCAGAGTACAGATACGCAGTATTTT. It codes for CASSYQSTDTQYF.

This clonotype appeared many times. This rearrangement joins TRBV3-1 to TRBJ2-5; TRBD1 matches at 7 bases. Germline V gene data show CDR1 as LGHDT and CDR2 as YNNKEL (reference sequence). The J segment lost 3 bases and the V segment lost 2 bases, leaving 6 bases of the junction unmatched. The CDR3 is 15 residues long. CDR3 nucleotides: TGTGCCAGCAGCCAATGGGACAGCAGTAAAGAGACCCAGTACTTC. Translated: CASSQWDSSKETQYF.

This clonotype was found many times. J is TRBJ1-1 and V is TRBV12-3 or TRBV12-4, with TRBD1 identical over 7 bases. The CDR3 sequence is 14 residues long. The V segment lost 7 bases and the J segment 6 bases; nucleotides outside the gene matches: 11. The CDR3 is CASIPNRGLAEAFF. CDR3 sequence (DNA): TGTGCCAGCATCCCCAACAGGGGTTTGGCTGAAGCTTTCTTT.

This clonotype was picked up one time. This chain joins TRBV15 and TRBJ1-2; the match to TRBD1 covers 7 bases. The CDR3 extends over 14 amino acids. Losses at the gene ends were 2 bases for V and 3 bases for J; bases not matched to a gene: 3. Germline V gene lookup returns CDR1 LNHNV and CDR2 YYDKDF (reference sequence). The CDR3 sequence is CATSRRDSHYGYTF. The CDR3 DNA sequence: TGTGCCACCAGCAGAAGGGACAGCCACTATGGCTACACCTTC.

The chain combines TRBV20-1 with TRBJ2-5; a weak D match, TRBD2 (5 bases). V lost 5 bases and J lost 4, with 17 bases in between. Per the germline V gene, CDR1 is DFQATT and CDR2 is SNEGSKA (reference sequence). There are 14 residues in the CDR3. Written as DNA, the CDR3 is TGCAGTGCTCGCCCCGGCACGGCGGGAGAGACCCAGTACTTC. Translating gives CSARPGTAGETQYF.

For this clonotype: With a much larger clone just one base away, this may be a read error. The V and J genes are TRBV11-3 and TRBJ2-7; D perhaps matches TRBD1 (6 bases). The CDR3 runs 13 residues. The V and J ends lost 5 bases and 2 bases respectively, with 10 bases between them. CDR1 and CDR2 (germline): SGHNT, YENEEA. For the CDR3, the DNA is TGTGCCAGCAGCCAGGGGCCGACCTACGAGCAGTACTTC. It encodes CASSQGPTYEQYF. The variable domain in full, with the rest retrieved from reference TRBV11-3 and TRBJ2-7, is EAGVVQSPRYKIIEKKQPVAFWCNPISGHNTLYWYLQNLGQGPELLIRYENEEAVDDSQLPKDRFSAERLKGVDSTLKIQPAELGDSAVYLCASSQGPTYEQYFGPGTRLTVT.

This clonotype was counted at least ten times. The chain has TRBV28 and TRBJ2-6, with TRBD1 identical over 8 bases. V was pared by 6 bases and J by 0 bases, with 7 bases of the junction left unmatched. This CDR3 region has 17 residues. Germline assignment: CDR1 MDHEN and CDR2 SYDVKM. Here the CDR3 reads CASSQPGGHSGANVLTF. Here the CDR3 DNA reads TGTGCCAGCAGCCAACCAGGGGGCCACTCTGGGGCCAACGTCCTGACTTTC.

This clonotype was seen repeatedly, ten times or more. The chain employs TRBV24-1 and TRBJ2-5, with D maybe TRBD2 (6 bases). The germline CDR1 and CDR2 sequences are KGHDR and SFDVKD. Between the trimmed V and J ends, which lost 2 bases and 4 bases, there was a span of 13 bases. CDR3 length: 15 amino acids. This chain's CDR3 is CATSDSGQGLETQYF. The CDR3 coding sequence is TGTGCCACCAGTGATTCGGGGCAGGGACTAGAGACCCAGTACTTC.

Only a few counts were recorded for this clonotype. This may arise from a read error, as a much more abundant clone is one base away. The rearrangement joins TRBV27 to TRBJ1-6, with 10 bases identical to TRBD1. Germline loops: CDR1 MNHEY, CDR2 SMNVEV (reference sequence). V shed 7 bases, J shed 11 bases, and the junction held 11 bases outside the gene matches. The CDR3 sequence is 15 residues long. The CDR3 protein is CASTPAGTGAAPLHF. CDR3 coding DNA: TGTGCCAGCACCCCAGCCGGGACAGGGGCGGCACCCCTCCACTTT.

This clonotype was seen many times. The chain joins TRBV12-3 or TRBV12-4 to TRBJ2-5; 10 bases are a match to TRBD2. The CDR3 is 15 amino acids. V was pared by 9 bases and J by 5 bases, with 12 bases of the junction left unmatched. As DNA, the CDR3 is TGTGCCAGTTCTGGAGCGGGAGGGTTTAAGGAGACCCAGTACTTC. Its translation is CASSGAGGFKETQYF.

This clonotype has ten or more counts. The chain recombines TRBV14 with TRBJ1-2; D remains ambiguous. This CDR3 has 16 residues. V was cut by 0 bases and J by 4 bases, with 15 bases left in between. In germline, CDR1 is SGHDN, CDR2 FVKESK. In nucleotides, the CDR3 is TGTGCCAGCAGCCAAGATAAAAGGGAACAGCCCTATGGCTACACCTTC. It encodes CASSQDKREQPYGYTF.

This clonotype was picked up a small number of times. The chain carries TRBV19 and TRBJ2-7; D is possibly TRBD2 (5 bases). The CDR3 sequence is 14 residues long. The germline V gene encodes CDR1 LNHDA and CDR2 SQIVND (reference sequence). V lost 5 bases, J lost 2 bases, and 13 bases lay in between. The CDR3 loop reads CASSPLSGPYEQYF. The CDR3, as DNA: TGTGCCAGTAGTCCACTCAGCGGTCCCTACGAGCAGTACTTC.

This clonotype has just a few counts. This chain joins TRBV7-9 and TRBJ2-7; D not resolved. The CDR3 spans 13 residues. The V gene's germline CDR1 is SEHNR and CDR2 FQNEAQ (reference sequence). The V and J ends lost 4 bases and 1 base respectively, with 8 bases between them. The CDR3 here is CASSSTPSYEQYF. CDR3 bases: TGTGCCAGCAGCTCAACCCCTTCCTACGAGCAGTACTTC.

This clonotype appeared a few times. It may be a read error: a sequence one base away is much more abundant. The J gene is TRBJ2-5, the V gene TRBV6-9; D may be TRBD2 (6 bases). The tail of the sequence fits TRBJ2-1 better, so the J call may be wrong. The CDR3 runs to 11 residues. Germline V gene sequence: CDR1 MNHGY, CDR2 SVAAGI. DNA of the CDR3: TGTGCCAGCAGTTACGCCGGGGGGCAGTTCTTC. Translating gives CASSYAGGQFF.

This clonotype was counted only a few times. Being one base from a much bigger clone, this may be a read error. In this CDR3 the conserved last residue, phenylalanine or tryptophan, is missing, so a read error is likely. The V and J genes are TRBV3-1 and TRBJ2-2; possibly TRBD1 for D (6 bases). The CDR3 is 15 residues long. V lost 3 bases, J lost 2 bases, and 10 bases lay in between. The germline V gene has CDR1 LGHDT and CDR2 YNNKEL (reference sequence). The CDR3 is CASSHRGINTGELFL. The CDR3 DNA sequence: TGTGCCAGCAGCCACAGGGGTATTAACACCGGGGAGCTGTTTCTT.